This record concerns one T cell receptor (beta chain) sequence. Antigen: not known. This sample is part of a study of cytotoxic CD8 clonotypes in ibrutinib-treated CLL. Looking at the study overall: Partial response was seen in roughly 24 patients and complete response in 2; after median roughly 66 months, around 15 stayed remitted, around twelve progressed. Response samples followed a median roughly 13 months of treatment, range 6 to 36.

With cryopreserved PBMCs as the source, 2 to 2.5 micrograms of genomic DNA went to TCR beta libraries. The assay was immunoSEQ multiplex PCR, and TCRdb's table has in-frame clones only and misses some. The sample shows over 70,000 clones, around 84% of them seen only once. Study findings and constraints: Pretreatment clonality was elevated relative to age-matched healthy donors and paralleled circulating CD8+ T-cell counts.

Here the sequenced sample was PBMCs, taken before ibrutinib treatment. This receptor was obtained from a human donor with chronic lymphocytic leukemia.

This CDR3 is CASSGLAPWGEQFF. In DNA, the CDR3 is TGTGCCAGCAGCGGACTAGCCCCCTGGGGTGAGCAGTTCTTC. The chain recombines TRBV27 with TRBJ2-1, with 8 bases matching TRBD2. V dropped 6 bases and J dropped 9; count of bases not matched to a gene: 10. The CDR3 has 14 residues. Germline V CDR1 and CDR2: MNHEY, SMNVEV (reference sequence).